Listed below are T cell receptor beta chains from one sample, sequenced in a study of T cell repertoires in cytomegalovirus infection. Their recognized antigens are unknown. MiXCR was run by TCRdb on the reads, yielding one entry per CDR3 protein. Among around 750,000 distinct CDR3 sequences listed, 30% to 35% were seen once. The sequencing used cultured CD8+ T cells from PBMCs, collected from culture after CMV antigen stimulation. Every receptor here comes from a human donor in good health (CMV status not recorded). Some clones in this sample may be carry-over from other donors' samples. CDR3s include the opening cysteine and the closing phenylalanine or tryptophan. Each record gives: V gene, CDR3 length, clone size, D gene, J gene, CDR3 DNA, CDR3 protein. D genes are given only for firm matches. Clone size is shown for a subset of rows, as once, few, many or a class of expanded clone.

V: TRBV19; length: 15; size: few; D: NA; J: TRBJ1-2; DNA: TGTGCCAGTAGGCCCTCAATACAGAAGATCTATGGCTACACCTTC; CDR3: CASRPSIQKIYGYTF
V: TRBV7-8; length: 16; size: few; D: NA; J: TRBJ2-2; DNA: TGTGCCAGCAGCTTAATAAAGGGGGGGTGGACCGGGGAGCTGTTTTTT; CDR3: CASSLIKGGWTGELFF
V: TRBV5-6; length: 14; size: NA; D: NA; J: TRBJ1-3; DNA: TGTGCCAGCAGCCAAACTATGCCTGGAAACACCATATATTTT; CDR3: CASSQTMPGNTIYF
V: TRBV7-8; length: 18; size: many; D: TRBD2; J: TRBJ2-1; DNA: TGTGCCAGCAGCTTAGTGTCTAGCGGGGCTAGCTCCTACAATGAGCAGTTCTTC; CDR3: CASSLVSSGASSYNEQFF
V: TRBV27; length: 15; size: once; D: NA; J: TRBJ1-5; DNA: TGTGCCAGCAGTTTATTGGGGGACCAGGAACAGCCCCAGCATTTT; CDR3: CASSLLGDQEQPQHF
V: TRBV6-6; length: 13; size: NA; D: NA; J: TRBJ2-1; DNA: TGTGCCAGCAGTTACTCCCGCCGCGAGGAGCAGTTCTTC; CDR3: CASSYSRREEQFF
V: TRBV4-1; length: 17; size: NA; D: NA; J: TRBJ2-5; DNA: TGCGCCAGCAGCCTCGCGGGCGGGACAGATTACCAAGAGACCCAGTACTTC; CDR3: CASSLAGGTDYQETQYF
V: TRBV7-2; length: 13; size: many; D: NA; J: TRBJ1-1; DNA: TGTGCCAGCAGCTCTGGGGAGAGTTGGGAAGCTTTCTTT; CDR3: CASSSGESWEAFF
V: TRBV2; length: 16; size: NA; D: TRBD2; J: TRBJ2-1; DNA: TGTGCCAGCAGCTTCGCTGGGACTAGCGGGGACAATGAGCAGTTCTTC; CDR3: CASSFAGTSGDNEQFF
V: TRBV4-1; length: 14; size: NA; D: NA; J: TRBJ2-3; DNA: TGCGCCAGCAGCCAAGTAGAAGCGACAGATACGCAGTATTTT; CDR3: CASSQVEATDTQYF
V: TRBV10-3; length: 18; size: few; D: TRBD1; J: TRBJ2-7; DNA: TGTGCCATCAGTGAGTTAACTCCCACCAGGGACAGCGCCTACGAGCAGTACTTC; CDR3: CAISELTPTRDSAYEQYF
V: TRBV7-2; length: 14; size: many; D: NA; J: TRBJ2-1; DNA: TGTGCCAGCAGCCTAGGGATGAGGGGGGATGAGCAGTTCTTC; CDR3: CASSLGMRGDEQFF
V: TRBV19; length: 16; size: NA; D: NA; J: TRBJ1-5; DNA: TGTGCCAGTAGTAACGACGGCGGGTATAGCAATCAGCCCCAGCATTTT; CDR3: CASSNDGGYSNQPQHF
V: TRBV7-2; length: 16; size: few; D: NA; J: TRBJ1-5; DNA: TGTGCCAGCAGCTTAAGGGCAGGCAATAGCAATCAGCCCCAGCATTTT; CDR3: CASSLRAGNSNQPQHF
V: TRBV6-1; length: 14; size: NA; D: TRBD1; J: TRBJ2-7; DNA: TGTGCCAGCAGTACGGACAGGGGGCAGGACGAGCAGTACTTC; CDR3: CASSTDRGQDEQYF
V: TRBV29-1; length: 16; size: NA; D: NA; J: TRBJ2-2; DNA: TGCAGCGTTGAAGGACCCACAGGGGGAGGGGACGGGGAGCTGTTTTTT; CDR3: CSVEGPTGGGDGELFF
V: TRBV27; length: 13; size: NA; D: NA; J: TRBJ1-1; DNA: TGTGCCAGCAGTTTATGGCCAGGTTCTGAAGCTTTCTTT; CDR3: CASSLWPGSEAFF
V: TRBV9; length: 13; size: many; D: NA; J: TRBJ1-6; DNA: TGTGCCAGCAAGGGGAGTGGTAATTCACCCCTCCACTTT; CDR3: CASKGSGNSPLHF
V: TRBV7-6; length: 17; size: many; D: TRBD2; J: TRBJ2-1; DNA: TGTGCCAGCAGCTCAAAGACTAGCGGGGCTTTCTACAATGAGCAGTTCTTC; CDR3: CASSSKTSGAFYNEQFF
V: TRBV7-2; length: 16; size: many; D: TRBD2; J: TRBJ2-1; DNA: TGTGCCAGCAGCAAGCTAGCGGGGGGGCTGTACAATGAGCAGTTCTTC; CDR3: CASSKLAGGLYNEQFF
V: TRBV7-2; length: 17; size: many; D: NA; J: TRBJ2-5; DNA: TGTGCCAGCAGCTTAAACGCCGGAGGGCTTGAACAAGAGACCCAGTACTTC; CDR3: CASSLNAGGLEQETQYF
V: TRBV19; length: 17; size: NA; D: NA; J: TRBJ1-5; DNA: TGTGCCAGTAGTACGGTAGCTTCGGCGAGAGTCAATCAGCCCCAGCATTTT; CDR3: CASSTVASARVNQPQHF
V: TRBV14; length: 18; size: NA; D: TRBD1; J: TRBJ1-1; DNA: TGTGCCAGCAGCCAAGAGTATTGGGCGACAGGGACGGACACTGAAGCTTTCTTT; CDR3: CASSQEYWATGTDTEAFF
V: TRBV7-6; length: 12; size: few; D: NA; J: TRBJ2-3; DNA: TGTGCCAGCAGCTTAATTATAGATACGCAGTATTTT; CDR3: CASSLIIDTQYF
V: TRBV5-5; length: 15; size: few; D: NA; J: TRBJ1-5; DNA: TGTGCCAGCAGCTCCCATGGGGGTAGCAATCAGCCCCAGCATTTT; CDR3: CASSSHGGSNQPQHF
V: TRBV27; length: 16; size: NA; D: TRBD2; J: TRBJ2-1; DNA: TGTGCCAGCAGTCCCCTGGGACTAGCGGGGAGCAATGAGCAGTTCTTC; CDR3: CASSPLGLAGSNEQFF
V: TRBV6-5; length: 15; size: NA; D: NA; J: TRBJ1-4; DNA: TGTGCCAGCAGATATACAGTGAGCGGGAGTGAAAAACTGTTTTTT; CDR3: CASRYTVSGSEKLFF
V: TRBV7-6; length: 13; size: many; D: NA; J: TRBJ1-1; DNA: TGTGCCAGCAGCCCCCGGGAGAACACTGAAGCTTTCTTT; CDR3: CASSPRENTEAFF
V: TRBV7-9; length: 13; size: few; D: NA; J: TRBJ1-2; DNA: TGTGCCAGCAACGGAGGGGTGAGCTATGGCTACACCTTC; CDR3: CASNGGVSYGYTF
V: TRBV5-4; length: 17; size: few; D: TRBD1; J: TRBJ1-2; DNA: TGTGCCAGCAGCACATGGACAGGGAGTAATTTGGGCTATGGCTACACCTTC; CDR3: CASSTWTGSNLGYGYTF
V: TRBV24-1; length: 15; size: NA; D: NA; J: TRBJ1-5; DNA: TGTGTCACCAGTGAAGGTGGGGGGCCAGGTCAGCCCCAGCATTTT; CDR3: CVTSEGGGPGQPQHF
V: TRBV7-2; length: 15; size: many; D: NA; J: TRBJ1-3; DNA: TGTGCCAGCAGCCCTCCGGAAACCTCTGGAAACACCATATATTTT; CDR3: CASSPPETSGNTIYF
V: TRBV2; length: 17; size: many; D: TRBD2; J: TRBJ2-3; DNA: TGTGCCAGCAGGACTAGCGGGGGGGCGATCAGGGTAGATACGCAGTATTTT; CDR3: CASRTSGGAIRVDTQYF
V: TRBV7-9; length: 14; size: NA; D: NA; J: TRBJ2-7; DNA: TGTGCCAGCAGCCTGGACAGCCCGCCCTACGAGCAGTACTTC; CDR3: CASSLDSPPYEQYF
V: TRBV10-3; length: 16; size: few; D: TRBD1; J: TRBJ2-1; DNA: TGTGCCATCAGGGCCCCGGGACAGGGGGACAACAATGAGCAGTTCTTC; CDR3: CAIRAPGQGDNNEQFF
V: TRBV15; length: 11; size: few; D: NA; J: TRBJ2-2; DNA: TGTGCCACCACCCGCACCGGGGAGCTGTTTTTT; CDR3: CATTRTGELFF
V: TRBV6-5; length: 17; size: few; D: TRBD2; J: TRBJ2-5; DNA: TGTGCCAGCATGGGGACTAGCGGGGGACGAAACCAAGAGACCCAGTACTTC; CDR3: CASMGTSGGRNQETQYF
V: TRBV6-6; length: 14; size: NA; D: NA; J: TRBJ2-5; DNA: TGTGCCAGCAGTTACTTGGCCAAAATGGAGACCCAGTACTTC; CDR3: CASSYLAKMETQYF
V: TRBV6-6; length: 13; size: NA; D: NA; J: TRBJ2-3; DNA: TGTGCCAGCAGTCCCAGGACTGTGGATACGCAGTATTTT; CDR3: CASSPRTVDTQYF
V: TRBV7-9; length: 15; size: NA; D: NA; J: TRBJ2-2; DNA: TGTGCCAGCAGTCCTCCCCTAGACAACACCGGGGAGCTGTTTTTT; CDR3: CASSPPLDNTGELFF
V: TRBV7-9; length: 14; size: many; D: NA; J: TRBJ1-1; DNA: TGTGCCAGCAGCGTTAGCGGCAGAAACACTGAAGCTTTCTTT; CDR3: CASSVSGRNTEAFF
V: TRBV7-2; length: 14; size: many; D: NA; J: TRBJ1-1; DNA: TGTGCCAGTTCATGGGGAGGGACGAACACTGAAGCTTTCTTT; CDR3: CASSWGGTNTEAFF